This T cell receptor (beta chain) appears in the sequencing data of a study of blood T cell repertoires in COVID-19. Clones were sequenced by immunoSEQ multiplex PCR, and TCRdb holds only the in-frame ones, with some missing. Here the sample spans around 320,000 clones, 88% being singletons. The germline V gene encodes CDR1 SGHTA and CDR2 FQGNSA. J gave up 5 bases and V 5 bases, and 5 bases lay outside the gene matches. This CDR3 is built from 14 residues. The specimen was peripheral blood. The TCR sequence derives from a woman aged 25 to 45 who had recovered from COVID-19. The chain is built from TRBV7-2 and TRBJ2-5; 10 nucleotides line up with TRBD2. The DNA for the CDR3 is TGTGCCAGCAGCATTCTTAGCGGGGGGGAGACCCAGTACTTC. Residues: CASSILSGGETQYF.